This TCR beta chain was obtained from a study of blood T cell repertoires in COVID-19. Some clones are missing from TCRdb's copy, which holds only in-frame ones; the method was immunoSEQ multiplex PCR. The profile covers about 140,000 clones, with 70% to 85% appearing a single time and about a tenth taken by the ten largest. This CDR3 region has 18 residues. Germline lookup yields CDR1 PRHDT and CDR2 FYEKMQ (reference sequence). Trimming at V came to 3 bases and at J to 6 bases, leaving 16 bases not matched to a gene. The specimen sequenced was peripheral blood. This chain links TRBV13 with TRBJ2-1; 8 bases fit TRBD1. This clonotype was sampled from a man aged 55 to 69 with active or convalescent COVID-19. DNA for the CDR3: TGTGCCAGCAGCTTCAGGGCAGGGGGCCGTTTAGGGGTCAATGAGCAGTTCTTC. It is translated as CASSFRAGGRLGVNEQFF.